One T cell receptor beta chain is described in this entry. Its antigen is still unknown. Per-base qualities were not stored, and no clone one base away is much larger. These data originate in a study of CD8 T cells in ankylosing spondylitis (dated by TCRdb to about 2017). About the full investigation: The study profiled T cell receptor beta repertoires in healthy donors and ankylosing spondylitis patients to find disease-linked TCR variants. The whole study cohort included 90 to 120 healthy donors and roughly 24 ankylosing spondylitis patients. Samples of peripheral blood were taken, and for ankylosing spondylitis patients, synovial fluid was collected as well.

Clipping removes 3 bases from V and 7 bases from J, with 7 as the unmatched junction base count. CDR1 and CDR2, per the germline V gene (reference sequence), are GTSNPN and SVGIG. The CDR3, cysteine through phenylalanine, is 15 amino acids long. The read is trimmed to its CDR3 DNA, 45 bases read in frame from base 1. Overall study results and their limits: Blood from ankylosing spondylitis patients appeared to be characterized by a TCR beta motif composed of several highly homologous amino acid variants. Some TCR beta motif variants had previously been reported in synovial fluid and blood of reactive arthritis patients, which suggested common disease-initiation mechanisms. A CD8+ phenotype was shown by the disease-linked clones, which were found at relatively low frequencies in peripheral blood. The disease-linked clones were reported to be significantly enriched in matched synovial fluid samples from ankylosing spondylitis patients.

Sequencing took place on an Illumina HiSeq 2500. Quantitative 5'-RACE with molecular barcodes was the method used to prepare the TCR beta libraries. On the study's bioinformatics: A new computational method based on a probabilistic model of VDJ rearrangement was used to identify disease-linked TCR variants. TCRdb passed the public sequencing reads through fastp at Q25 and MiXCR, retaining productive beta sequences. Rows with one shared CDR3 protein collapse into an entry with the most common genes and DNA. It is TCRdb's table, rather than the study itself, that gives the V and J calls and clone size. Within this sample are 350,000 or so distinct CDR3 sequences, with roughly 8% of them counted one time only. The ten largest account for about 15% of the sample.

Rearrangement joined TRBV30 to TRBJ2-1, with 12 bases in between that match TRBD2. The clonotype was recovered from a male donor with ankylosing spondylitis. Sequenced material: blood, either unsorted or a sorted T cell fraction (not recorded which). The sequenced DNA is TGTGCCTGGAGCGTGACTAGCGGGAGTTATAATGAGCAGTTCTTC. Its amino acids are CAWSVTSGSYNEQFF.